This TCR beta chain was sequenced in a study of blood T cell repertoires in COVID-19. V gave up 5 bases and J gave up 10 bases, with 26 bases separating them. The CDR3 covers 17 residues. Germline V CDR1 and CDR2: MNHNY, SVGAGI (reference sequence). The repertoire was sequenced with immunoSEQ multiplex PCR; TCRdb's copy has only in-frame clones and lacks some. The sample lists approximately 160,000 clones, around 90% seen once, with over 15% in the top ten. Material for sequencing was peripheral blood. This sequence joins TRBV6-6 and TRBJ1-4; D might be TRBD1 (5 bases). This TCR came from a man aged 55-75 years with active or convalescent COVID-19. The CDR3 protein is CASSPLRTARQQGKLFF. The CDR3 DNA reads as TGTGCCAGCAGTCCCTTACGGACGGCCCGGCAGCAGGGAAAACTGTTTTTT.